This TCR beta chain was obtained from a study of OX40 agonist ivuxolimab in advanced cancers. About the study: Dose-escalation patients had hepatocellular carcinoma, melanoma, renal cell or head and neck cancer. General study findings and limits: Normalized expansion of T-cell clones was also low for some nonresponders. Blood T cells, both CD4+ and CD8+, expanded clonally by week 6 at 0.1 to 3.0 mg/kg.

Germline V gene data show CDR1 as SGHKS and CDR2 as YYEKEE (reference sequence). V was trimmed by 0 bases and J by 0 bases, leaving 7 bases between them. This CDR3 has 16 amino acids. Generated by immunoSEQ multiplex PCR, the TCRdb table keeps only in-frame clones and is missing some. Of 65,000 to 85,000 clones in the sample, approximately 80% are singletons; the top ten hold over 6%. In the case of this clone: Antigen specificity is unknown.

With baseline, cycle 4 day 1, and cycle 7 day 1 as timepoints, blood was sampled. The sequenced sample was CD4+ or CD8+ T cells sorted from blood, obtained in a trial of the OX40 agonist ivuxolimab. This TCR was recovered from an adult with an advanced solid tumor such as melanoma, head and neck, liver or kidney cancer. The gene calls are TRBV5-5 and TRBJ2-6, with D unclear. DNA of the CDR3: TGTGCCAGCAGCTTGGTTGGCAGCTCTGGGGCCAACGTCCTGACTTTC. It encodes CASSLVGSSGANVLTF.